This entry lists 26 T cell receptor beta chains sequenced from one sample in a study of blood T cell repertoires in COVID-19. Assay used: immunoSEQ multiplex PCR; TCRdb lists only in-frame clones, some missing. Among 300,000 to 350,000 clones listed, 75% to 90% were seen once. Sequencing was performed on peripheral blood. The receptors shown here come from a woman aged 50 to 60 with COVID-19, enrolled during active disease.

The chain has TRBV6-4 and TRBJ2-5, with 7 bases aligning to TRBD1. The trim removed 6 bases at V and 5 bases at J, leaving 6 bases unmatched. The CDR3 extends over 13 amino acids. CDR1 and CDR2 (germline): MRHNA, SNTAGT. The CDR3 here is CASSLNRGETQYF. CDR3 DNA sequence: TGTGCCAGCAGCCTCAACAGGGGTGAGACCCAGTACTTC.

The genes are TRBV18 and TRBJ2-1; 15 bases are a match to TRBD2. V lost 0 bases to trimming and J lost 0 bases; unmatched junction nucleotides: 6. The CDR3 spans 20 residues. Per the germline V gene, CDR1 is KGHSH and CDR2 is LQKENI. CDR3 residues: CASSPPSGTSGRFSYNEQFF. CDR3 DNA sequence: TGTGCCAGCTCACCACCGTCCGGGACTAGCGGGAGGTTCTCCTACAATGAGCAGTTCTTC. The whole variable domain, remainder taken from reference TRBV18 and TRBJ2-1, is NAGVMQNPRHLVRRRGQEARLRCSPMKGHSHVYWYRQLPEEGLKFMVYLQKENIIDESGMPKERFSAEFPKEGPSILRIQQVVRGDSAAYFCASSPPSGTSGRFSYNEQFFGPGTRLTVL.

The V gene is TRBV11-3, the J gene TRBJ2-7; D is unclear. CDR1 is SGHNT, CDR2 YENEEA, per germline. V lost 0 bases and J lost 6, with 6 bases in between. The CDR3 runs 12 residues. CDR3 nucleotide sequence: TGTGCCAGCAGCTTAGACGTTTCCGAGCAGTACTTC. It yields the protein CASSLDVSEQYF.

The CDR3 DNA follows: TGTGCCACCAGTGGGTCCGGGACAGGGAATTACGAGCAGTACTTC. This gives the protein CATSGSGTGNYEQYF. The genes are TRBV24-1 and TRBJ2-7; 9 bases agree with TRBD1. Germline lookup yields CDR1 KGHDR and CDR2 SFDVKD. J gave up 4 bases and V 5 bases, and 8 bases lay outside the gene matches. This CDR3 region has 15 residues.

The V call is TRBV27, the J call TRBJ1-2; 9 bases align to TRBD1. CDR1 is MNHEY and CDR2 is SMNVEV in the germline V gene (reference sequence). The CDR3 runs 16 residues. The V segment lost 8 bases and the J segment 2 bases; nucleotides outside the gene matches: 12. CDR3 sequence reads: CASRPGQGLPNYGYTF. In DNA, the CDR3 is TGTGCCAGCCGCCCGGGACAGGGACTTCCAAACTATGGCTACACCTTC.

This chain connects TRBV4-1 to TRBJ2-5; tentatively, D is TRBD1 (5 bases). This CDR3 spans 15 amino acids. Looked up from germline, CDR1 is MGHRA and CDR2 is YSYEKL. Deletions cut 0 bases from V and 4 bases from J, with 12 bases between. The chain's CDR3 is CASSQDLGQGETQYF. The CDR3 nucleotides read TGCGCCAGCAGCCAAGATCTGGGTCAGGGAGAGACCCAGTACTTC.

In DNA, the CDR3 is TGTGCCAGTAGTACTTCGATTCTCACCGGGACACTGAACACTGAAGCTTTCTTT. Translating it yields CASSTSILTGTLNTEAFF. V and J are TRBV19 and TRBJ1-1, with D tentatively TRBD1 (6 bases). The CDR3 has 18 amino acids. V lost 4 bases, J lost 0 bases, and 21 bases lay in between. Germline V gives CDR1 LNHDA, CDR2 SQIVND (reference sequence). Together with reference TRBV19 and TRBJ1-1, the CDR3 gives the full variable domain: DGGITQSPKYLFRKEGQNVTLSCEQNLNHDAMYWYRQDPGQGLRLIYYSQIVNDFQKGDIAEGYSVSREKKESFPLTVTSAQKNPTAFYLCASSTSILTGTLNTEAFFGQGTRLTVV.

The chain employs TRBV19 and TRBJ2-2; TRBD2 aligns across 7 bases. The V gene's germline CDR1 is LNHDA and CDR2 SQIVND (reference sequence). The CDR3 is 15 amino acids. Trimming cost V 1 base and J 5 bases; bases outside gene matches: 4. This chain's CDR3 is CASSIAASGTGELFF. CDR3 nucleotides: TGTGCCAGTAGTATAGCGGCTAGCGGAACCGGGGAGCTGTTTTTT. The whole variable domain, filled in from reference TRBV19 and TRBJ2-2, reads DGGITQSPKYLFRKEGQNVTLSCEQNLNHDAMYWYRQDPGQGLRLIYYSQIVNDFQKGDIAEGYSVSREKKESFPLTVTSAQKNPTAFYLCASSIAASGTGELFFGEGSRLTVL.

The chain uses TRBV18 and TRBJ2-3, with D maybe TRBD2 (7 bases). Trimming left V 1 base short and J 3 bases short, with 14 bases between. The CDR3 contains 16 residues. Germline V lookup: CDR1 KGHSH, CDR2 LQKENI. The CDR3 is CASSPQVGGRTDTQYF. Here the CDR3 DNA reads TGTGCCAGCTCACCACAGGTGGGGGGGCGGACAGATACGCAGTATTTT.

The chain has TRBV2 and TRBJ2-7, with 7 bases that match TRBD1. In germline, CDR1 is SNHLY, CDR2 FYNNEI. The CDR3 runs to 14 residues. V shed 5 bases, J shed 3 bases, and the junction held 7 bases outside the gene matches. The CDR3 region has the DNA TGTGCCAGCAGTCCCCACCGGGACAGCTACGAGCAGTACTTC. It specifies CASSPHRDSYEQYF. Full variable domain (rest looked up from reference TRBV2 and TRBJ2-7): EPEVTQTPSHQVTQMGQEVILRCVPISNHLYFYWYRQILGQKVEFLVSFYNNEISEKSEIFDDQFSVERPDGSNFTLKIRSTKLEDSAMYFCASSPHRDSYEQYFGPGTRLTVT.

V is TRBV7-2 and J is TRBJ2-5; 14 nucleotides align to TRBD2. Germline CDR1 SGHTA, CDR2 FQGNSA. The CDR3 totals 17 residues. V shed 1 base and J 7 bases; nucleotides not matched to a gene: 8. CDR3 in amino acids: CASSLGLAGGQKGTQYF. In DNA form, the CDR3 reads TGTGCCAGCAGCTTAGGACTAGCGGGAGGGCAGAAAGGGACCCAGTACTTC.

The chain links TRBV19 to TRBJ2-3, with a tentative D call TRBD1 (5 bases). The CDR3 covers 15 residues. Trimming removed 6 bases from V and 2 bases from J, with 15 bases in between. The germline V gene has CDR1 LNHDA and CDR2 SQIVND (reference sequence). CDR3 bases: TGTGCCAGTAGACCTCCAGGGCAGTCCACAGATACGCAGTATTTT. Translated: CASRPPGQSTDTQYF.

The rearrangement uses TRBV5-1 and TRBJ1-2, with 7 bases aligning to TRBD1. Germline CDR1 and CDR2: SGHRS and YFSETQ. The CDR3 length is 13 residues. The ends lost 4 bases at V and 6 bases at J; junction bases unmatched: 6. The CDR3 here is CASSVQGFDGYTF. The CDR3 coding sequence is TGCGCCAGCAGCGTACAGGGGTTCGATGGCTACACCTTC.

The V call is TRBV19, the J call TRBJ1-1, with a possible D match to TRBD1 (6 bases). The germline gives CDR1 LNHDA, CDR2 SQIVND (reference sequence). Trimming took off 1 base at V and 0 bases at J, with 15 bases between the two ends. This CDR3 has 17 amino acids. Written as DNA, the CDR3 is TGTGCCAGTAGTATAGTTGGGGGGGCGGTTATGAACACTGAAGCTTTCTTT. Translation gives CASSIVGGAVMNTEAFF.

The rearrangement joins TRBV27 to TRBJ2-7; 12 bases fit TRBD1. Looked up from germline, CDR1 is MNHEY and CDR2 is SMNVEV (reference sequence). CDR3 length: 14 residues. J was trimmed by 4 bases and V by 5 bases; bases with no gene match: 3. CDR3 residues: CASSRGQGAYEQYF. CDR3 in DNA: TGTGCCAGCAGTCGGGGACAGGGGGCTTACGAGCAGTACTTC.

This clone was seen only once. This sequence joins TRBV5-4 and TRBJ1-1; D is unresolved. Trimming removed 0 bases from V and 6 bases from J, with 15 bases in between. The germline V gene encodes CDR1 SGHNT and CDR2 YYREEE (reference sequence). The CDR3 is 15 amino acids. CDR3 sequence (DNA): TGTGCCAGCAGCTTGGGAGGGATATCGGTTGCTGAAGCTTTCTTT. Residues: CASSLGGISVAEAFF.

CDR3 in amino acids: CASAWTDQETQYF. The CDR3 DNA is TGTGCCAGCGCTTGGACAGACCAAGAGACCCAGTACTTC. The gene calls are TRBV7-9 and TRBJ2-5; perhaps TRBD1 as D (6 bases). Trimming took off 8 bases at V and 0 bases at J, with 10 bases between the two ends. This CDR3 contains 13 residues. The germline CDR1 and CDR2 sequences are SEHNR and FQNEAQ (reference sequence).

V is TRBV27 and J is TRBJ1-6; weak D call: TRBD1 (5 bases). Trimming removed 4 bases at V and 7 bases at J, with 17 bases between. The CDR3 sequence is 16 residues long. Germline lookup yields CDR1 MNHEY and CDR2 SMNVEV (reference sequence). In DNA form, the CDR3 reads TGTGCCAGCAGTTCCGGACACGTAGGGCGGAATTCACCCCTCCACTTT. Translation gives CASSSGHVGRNSPLHF.

The rearrangement links TRBV3-1 (or the pseudogene TRBV3-2) to TRBJ1-6, with a tentative D call TRBD1 (6 bases). This CDR3 spans 15 amino acids. With 2 bases removed from V and 8 bases from J, the gap between germline ends came to 13 bases. Germline V lookup: CDR1 LGHDT, CDR2 YNNKEL (reference sequence). The CDR3 DNA reads TGTGCCAGCAGCCAATTTCGGGGGGCGTATTCACCCCTCCACTTT. Its translation: CASSQFRGAYSPLHF.

The CDR3 nucleotides are TGTGCCAGCAGCCAAGATTGGGTATCCGGGAGAACTAGCACAGATACGCAGTATTTT. Translated: CASSQDWVSGRTSTDTQYF. This chain uses TRBV14 with TRBJ2-3, with D perhaps matching TRBD2 (6 bases). Germline values: CDR1 SGHDN, CDR2 FVKESK. V was clipped by 0 bases and J by 0 bases, with 19 bases between them. The length of the CDR3 is 19 residues. Full variable domain (remainder filled in from reference TRBV14 and TRBJ2-3): EAGVTQFPSHSVIEKGQTVTLRCDPISGHDNLYWYRRVMGKEIKFLLHFVKESKQDESGMPNNRFLAERTGGTYSTLKVQPAELEDSGVYFCASSQDWVSGRTSTDTQYFGPGTRLTVL.

The chain has TRBV3-1 (or the pseudogene TRBV3-2) and TRBJ2-3; 7 bases agree with TRBD2. Germline V gives CDR1 LGHDT, CDR2 YNNKEL (reference sequence). V shed 6 bases and J 5 bases; nucleotides not matched to a gene: 5. The CDR3 has 13 amino acids. CDR3 nucleotides: TGTGCCAGCAGGGAACCGGGGGGAGATACGCAGTATTTT. Protein sequence: CASREPGGDTQYF.

The rearrangement uses TRBV7-9 and TRBJ1-1; D is uncertain. Between the trimmed V and J ends, which lost 5 bases and 11 bases, there was a span of 24 bases. Germline V gene data show CDR1 as SEHNR and CDR2 as FQNEAQ (reference sequence). The CDR3 sequence is 15 residues long. The CDR3 DNA is TGTGCCAGCAGCAAGGACTTCTCGGTCTCCAGCACGGCTTTCTTT. Translating it yields CASSKDFSVSSTAFF.

This chain joins TRBV5-6 and TRBJ1-6, with D maybe TRBD1 (6 bases). In germline, CDR1 is SGHDT, CDR2 YYEEEE. The V gene lost 0 bases and the J gene lost 12 bases, with 7 bases spanning the gap. The CDR3 contains 12 residues. CDR3 protein: CASSLEGGPLHF. The CDR3, as DNA: TGTGCCAGCAGCTTGGAAGGGGGACCCCTCCACTTT.

The gene calls are TRBV15 and TRBJ2-1; D call uncertain. The germline V and J ends were trimmed by 5 bases and 8 bases, with 10 bases remaining between them. Per the germline V gene, CDR1 is LNHNV and CDR2 is YYDKDF (reference sequence). This CDR3 contains 12 residues. In nucleotides, the CDR3 is TGTGCCACCAGCTCCTATTTCGATGAGCAGTTCTTC. This translates into CATSSYFDEQFF.

V and J are TRBV10-2 and TRBJ1-2, with 9 bases that match TRBD1. The CDR3 runs to 16 residues. The germline V gene has CDR1 WSHSY and CDR2 SAAADI. V dropped 6 bases and J dropped 2; count of bases not matched to a gene: 10. CDR3: CASRRQGDVSNYGYTF. The CDR3 DNA reads as TGCGCCAGCAGGCGACAGGGGGACGTCTCGAACTATGGCTACACCTTC.

J is TRBJ2-5 and V is TRBV18; 11 bases match TRBD1. This CDR3 region has 15 residues. Trimming cost V 5 bases and J 4 bases; bases outside gene matches: 6. CDR1 KGHSH and CDR2 LQKENI come from the germline V gene. CDR3 nucleotide sequence: TGTGCCAGCTCAACCTCGGGACAGGGGGGAGAGACCCAGTACTTC. The encoded protein is CASSTSGQGGETQYF.